This T cell receptor (beta chain) was observed in a study of T cell responses to AZD1222 COVID-19 vaccine. CDR1 and CDR2 (germline): MNHEY, SMNVEV (reference sequence). V lost 4 bases and J lost 6, with 10 bases in between. CDR3 length: 14 amino acids. Profiling relied on immunoSEQ multiplex PCR, and the TCRdb table lists in-frame clones only, not all of them. The data contain approximately 67,000 clones, approximately 83% of them seen just once; the ten biggest clones take up about 6%. It was second doses at about 4 or about 12 weeks that were pooled. The chain has TRBV27 and TRBJ1-6; tentative D call: TRBD1 (5 bases). The receptor was derived from an adult who received the AZD1222 COVID-19 vaccine. The sequences come from peripheral blood, collected 28 days after the second AZD1222 dose. The CDR3 protein is CASSSRDLNSPLHF. In nucleotides, the CDR3 is TGTGCCAGCAGTTCCCGGGACCTTAATTCACCCCTCCACTTT.